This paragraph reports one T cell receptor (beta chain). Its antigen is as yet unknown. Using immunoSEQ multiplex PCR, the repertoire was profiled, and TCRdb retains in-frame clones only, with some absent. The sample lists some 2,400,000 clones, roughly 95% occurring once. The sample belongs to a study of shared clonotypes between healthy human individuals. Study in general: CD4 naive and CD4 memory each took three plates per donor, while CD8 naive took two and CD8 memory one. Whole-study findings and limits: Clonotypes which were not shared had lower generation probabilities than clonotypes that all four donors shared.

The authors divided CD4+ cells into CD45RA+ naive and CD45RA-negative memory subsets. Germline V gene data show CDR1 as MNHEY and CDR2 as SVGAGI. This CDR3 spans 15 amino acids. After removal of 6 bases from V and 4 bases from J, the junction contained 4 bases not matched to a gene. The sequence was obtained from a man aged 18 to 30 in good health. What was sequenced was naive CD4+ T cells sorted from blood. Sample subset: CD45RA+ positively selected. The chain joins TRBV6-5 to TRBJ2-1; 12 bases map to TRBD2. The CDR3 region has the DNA TGTGCCAGCAGCCGACTAGCGGGGGAGTACAATGAGCAGTTCTTC. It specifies CASSRLAGEYNEQFF.